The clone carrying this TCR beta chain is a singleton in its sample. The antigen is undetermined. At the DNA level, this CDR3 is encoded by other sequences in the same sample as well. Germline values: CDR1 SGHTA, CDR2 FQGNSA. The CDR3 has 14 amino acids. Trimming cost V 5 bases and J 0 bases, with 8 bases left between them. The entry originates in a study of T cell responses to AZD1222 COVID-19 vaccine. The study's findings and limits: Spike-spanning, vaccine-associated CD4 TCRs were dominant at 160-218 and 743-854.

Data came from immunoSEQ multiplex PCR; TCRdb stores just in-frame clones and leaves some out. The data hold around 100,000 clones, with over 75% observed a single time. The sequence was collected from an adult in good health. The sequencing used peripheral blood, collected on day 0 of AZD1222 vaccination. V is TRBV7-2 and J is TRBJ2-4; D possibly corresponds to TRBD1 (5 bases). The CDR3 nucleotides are TGTGCCAGCAGCCCCGACAGAGCCAAAAACATTCAGTACTTC. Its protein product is CASSPDRAKNIQYF.